The present T cell receptor (beta chain) was sequenced within a study of T-cell memory formation after mild COVID-19 (dated by TCRdb to the early 2020s). As for the study more broadly: TCR sequence clusters from the two donors were largely donor specific. In a couple of donors, T-cell clones that expanded and contracted after mild COVID-19 were tracked by sequencing TCRalpha and TCRbeta repertoires over time. Two young, previously healthy adult volunteers, one female and one male, were included in the cohort. Findings and caveats that apply to the study as a whole: Only two mild cases were covered by the study, and larger cohorts that include severe cases with pre-infection samples were considered necessary. The second-wave clones that peaked on day 37 were not confirmed to be SARS-CoV-2 specific. Contracting CD4+ clones turned up mainly in the CM and EM memory subsets, whereas EMRA was where CD8+ clones were enriched. Balanced CD4/CD8 phenotypes were observed for clones contracting from day 15 to 85, whereas a bias towards CD4+ was observed for a second wave of clones expanding from day 15 to 37. Some responding clones were found in pre-infection memory, which suggests that pre-existing cross-reactive memory T cells took part in the SARS-CoV-2 response.

TCRdb records Illumina NovaSeq 6000 as the sequencer. cDNA libraries for TCRalpha and TCRbeta were prepared by 5'RACE using constant-segment primers, with sample barcodes and unique molecular identifiers added. RNA was extracted from every sample with Trizol reagent. Library amplification was performed in two PCR steps, and a second sample barcode and Illumina TruSeq adapters were introduced in the second step. The libraries were sequenced on an Illumina NovaSeq using 2 x 150 bp paired-end reads. Turning to the authors' computational methods: The reads were demultiplexed and collapsed into UMI-guided consensus sequences using migec v1.2.7. Using mixcr v2.1.11, UMI consensuses were aligned to TRA and TRB V and J templates and then assembled into clonotypes. A clonotype was counted as expanded or contracted only if both edgeR and NoisET called the change significant, with noise models trained on biological replicates. For edgeR calls, the thresholds were a false discovery rate-adjusted p below 0.01 and a log2 fold-change of 1. As an exploratory analysis of dynamics, PCA with hierarchical clustering was applied to max-normalized trajectories of the 1000 most abundant clonotypes. Separately sequenced CD4+ and CD8+ repertoires were used to assign a CD4 or CD8 phenotype to each responding clone. TCRdb's own reprocessing of the public reads used fastp at Q25 and MiXCR and kept productive beta chains. Identical CDR3 protein sequences are pooled into one entry, listed with their most common genes and DNA. What appears here as the V and J calls and clone size reflects TCRdb's work, not the paper's. Counted in this sample were some 82,000 distinct CDR3 sequences; more than 10% of them appeared once. Approximately 41% of the sample rests with the top ten.

Ficoll-Paque density gradient centrifugation was used to isolate PBMCs. This clonotype was seen more than once but under ten times. No cognate antigen has been identified for it. No much larger clone is present one base from it, and per-base qualities are unavailable. Taken from the germline V gene (reference sequence), the CDR1 and CDR2 loops are DFQATT and SNEGSKA. Trimming at the junction amounts to 6 bases on V and 0 bases on J, and the germline ends lie 15 bases apart. The CDR3 numbers 14 residues from cysteine through phenylalanine. Here the CDR3 DNA is all that survives: 42 bases in frame from base 1.

Sequenced material: PBMCs or a T cell subset sorted from them (not recorded which). This sequence was found in a young man who had mild COVID-19 (a few samples of this study predate the infection). The sample titles of this study are shuffled in the database, so cell type and time point are left out; the donor was told from shared clones. The rearrangement combines TRBV20-1 with TRBJ2-7, with TRBD1 perhaps the D gene, on 6 matching bases. The DNA sequence is as follows: TGCAGTGCCGCGCCGGGGACAAGCTCCTACGAGCAGTACTTC. This codes for CSAAPGTSSYEQYF.